This passage covers 19 T cell receptor beta chains from one sample sequenced in a study of blood T cell repertoires in COVID-19. TCRdb's copy holds only in-frame clones and misses some; the assay was immunoSEQ multiplex PCR. The sample yields about 130,000 clones, roughly 87% seen once. The material sequenced was peripheral blood. These receptors all come from an older man with active or convalescent COVID-19.

In this sample, this clone turned up once. The chain recombines TRBV4-1 with TRBJ1-5; no clear D gene. Germline CDR1 reads MGHRA; CDR2 reads YSYEKL. V lost 1 base to trimming and J lost 1 base, with 8 bases between them. The CDR3 length is 15 residues. The CDR3 region is CASSQGVGSNQPQHF. CDR3 coding DNA: TGCGCCAGCAGCCAAGGGGTGGGCAGCAATCAGCCCCAGCATTTT.

This sequence joins TRBV27 and TRBJ1-6, with D maybe TRBD1 (5 bases). Trimming removed 6 bases from V and 5 bases from J, with 14 bases in between. The CDR3 contains 15 residues. Germline assignment: CDR1 MNHEY and CDR2 SMNVEV (reference sequence). Here the CDR3 reads CASRANRGNNSPLHF. CDR3 bases: TGTGCCAGCAGAGCTAACCGGGGGAATAATTCACCCCTCCACTTT.

The V call is TRBV14, the J call TRBJ2-7, with 11 bases aligning to TRBD1. Unmatched junction bases numbered 7, after V lost 1 base and J lost 2 bases. CDR1 SGHDN and CDR2 FVKESK come from the germline V gene. The CDR3 has 17 amino acids. CDR3 in amino acids: CASSQGTGGHFPYEQYF. Here the CDR3 DNA reads TGTGCCAGCAGCCAAGGGACAGGGGGCCACTTCCCCTACGAGCAGTACTTC.

At least ten counts were recorded for this clone. The chain has TRBV7-3 and TRBJ2-2, with TRBD1 as a possible D gene (5 bases). Germline V gene sequence: CDR1 SGHTA, CDR2 FQGTGA. There are 14 residues in the CDR3. Trimming left V 4 bases short and J 7 bases short, with 13 bases between. Here the CDR3 DNA reads TGTGCCAGCAGCTCACTTGCAGGGCTCGGGGAGCTGTTTTTT. Amino acid sequence: CASSSLAGLGELFF.

The V call is TRBV7-3, the J call TRBJ2-2; 7 nucleotides align to TRBD2. V lost 5 bases to trimming and J lost 2 bases; unmatched junction nucleotides: 11. This CDR3 region has 17 residues. The germline V gene encodes CDR1 SGHTA and CDR2 FQGTGA. CDR3 bases: TGTGCCAGCAGCCCGGAGGTGGCTAGCGGAAACACCGGGGAGCTGTTTTTT. Encoded protein: CASSPEVASGNTGELFF.

This clone was seen a single time. V gene TRBV28 combines with J gene TRBJ1-2; TRBD1 matches 7 bases. Per germline, CDR1 MDHEN and CDR2 SYDVKM. The CDR3 has 13 amino acids. V lost 6 bases, J lost 4 bases, and 5 bases stayed unmatched. The CDR3, as DNA: TGTGCCAGCAGCAAAGGGGGCTCCTATGGCTACACCTTC. Amino acids: CASSKGGSYGYTF.

V is TRBV19 and J is TRBJ2-1, with 13 bases fitting TRBD2. Germline CDR1 and CDR2: LNHDA and SQIVND (reference sequence). There are 18 residues in the CDR3. Unmatched junction bases numbered 5, after V lost 3 bases and J lost 0 bases. The CDR3 is CASSISGLAGSSYNEQFF. The DNA for the CDR3 is TGTGCCAGTAGTATTTCGGGACTAGCGGGGAGCTCCTACAATGAGCAGTTCTTC.

The chain recombines TRBV7-3 with TRBJ2-1, with a weak D call TRBD2 (5 bases). The germline V gene has CDR1 SGHTA and CDR2 FQGTGA. Trimming shortened V by 5 bases and J by 0 bases, and 14 bases separated the two germline ends. This CDR3 region has 16 residues. CDR3: CASSPAAGYSYNEQFF. CDR3 in DNA: TGTGCCAGCAGCCCCGCCGCGGGCTACTCCTACAATGAGCAGTTCTTC.

The chain recombines TRBV7-9 with TRBJ1-2, with 8 bases aligning to TRBD1. CDR1 is SEHNR, CDR2 FQNEAQ, per germline (reference sequence). Trimming removed 5 bases from V and 4 bases from J; junction bases left unmatched: 6. CDR3 length: 14 residues. This CDR3 is CASSPDRGSYGYTF. In DNA form, the CDR3 reads TGTGCCAGCAGCCCCGACAGGGGAAGCTATGGCTACACCTTC. The full variable domain, in which reference TRBV7-9 and TRBJ1-2 provide the parts outside the CDR3, is DTGVSQNPRHKITKRGQNVTFRCDPISEHNRLYWYRQTLGQGPEFLTYFQNEAQLEKSRLLSDRFSAERPKGSFSTLEIQRTEQGDSAMYLCASSPDRGSYGYTFGSGTRLTVV.

In this sample, this clone turned up once. The chain links TRBV28 to TRBJ2-7; 9 bases agree with TRBD2. The CDR3 is 15 residues long. The J segment lost 2 bases and the V segment lost 7 bases, leaving 9 bases of the junction unmatched. Germline values: CDR1 MDHEN, CDR2 SYDVKM. The CDR3 DNA sequence: TGTGCCAGCACCTCAGGGGCTAGCGGGGCCTACGAGCAGTACTTC. Translating gives CASTSGASGAYEQYF.

This rearrangement joins TRBV3-1 (or the pseudogene TRBV3-2) to TRBJ1-3; D is unresolved. Germline V gene data show CDR1 as LGHDT and CDR2 as YNNKEL (reference sequence). V lost 3 bases, J lost 3 bases, and 9 bases lay in between. The CDR3 extends over 14 amino acids. CDR3 DNA sequence: TGTGCCAGCAGCCAGGGCGTCAATGGAAACACCATATATTTT. This sequence encodes CASSQGVNGNTIYF.

This clone was found once. The chain couples TRBV25-1 to TRBJ2-3; D is ambiguous. This CDR3 is built from 12 residues. V lost 5 bases and J 4 bases, leaving 7 bases between the germline ends. The germline V gene encodes CDR1 MGHDK and CDR2 SYGVNS. The CDR3 loop reads CASSPPADTQYF. CDR3 DNA: TGTGCCAGCAGTCCCCCGGCAGATACGCAGTATTTT.

The chain combines TRBV10-3 with TRBJ1-1; D is unresolved. The CDR3 covers 14 residues. Trimming cost V 3 bases and J 1 base, with 9 bases left between them. Germline loops: CDR1 ENHRY, CDR2 SYGVKD. For the CDR3, the DNA is TGTGCCATCAGTGAAAATCCCGGGAACACTGAAGCTTTCTTT. Its translation is CAISENPGNTEAFF.

The chain uses TRBV6-5 and TRBJ2-5, with unresolved D. CDR3 length: 14 residues. Trimming left V 6 bases short and J 2 bases short, with 13 bases between. The V gene's germline CDR1 is MNHEY and CDR2 SVGAGI. CDR3 DNA sequence: TGTGCCAGCAGCCCCCGTCCGCGACAAGAGACCCAGTACTTC. Protein product: CASSPRPRQETQYF.

J is TRBJ2-2 and V is TRBV5-1; 10 positions match TRBD1. This CDR3 region has 16 residues. J was trimmed by 5 bases and V by 3 bases; bases with no gene match: 7. Per the germline V gene, CDR1 is SGHRS and CDR2 is YFSETQ. The CDR3 DNA reads TGCGCCAGCAGCTACCCTCGGGACAGGGGAACCGGGGAGCTGTTTTTT. As protein: CASSYPRDRGTGELFF.

The CDR3 reads CASSFPNRGNQPQHF. The DNA for the CDR3 is TGTGCCAGCAGCTTTCCCAACAGGGGCAATCAGCCCCAGCATTTT. The chain joins TRBV7-2 to TRBJ1-5; TRBD1 might be the D (6 bases). Germline values: CDR1 SGHTA, CDR2 FQGNSA. The length of the CDR3 is 15 residues. The V end lost 3 bases, the J end lost 2 bases, and 11 bases lay between the germline ends. Together with reference TRBV7-2 and TRBJ1-5, the CDR3 gives the full variable domain: GAGVSQSPSNKVTEKGKDVELRCDPISGHTALYWYRQSLGQGLEFLIYFQGNSAPDKSGLPSDRFSAERTGGSVSTLTIQRTQQEDSAVYLCASSFPNRGNQPQHFGDGTRLSIL.

This rearrangement joins TRBV6-1 to TRBJ2-1; 16 nucleotides match TRBD2. There are 19 residues in the CDR3. CDR1 and CDR2 (germline): MNHNS, SASEGT. J gave up 0 bases and V 0 bases, and 2 bases lay outside the gene matches. The CDR3 nucleotides are TGTGCCAGCAGTGAAGCGGGGACTAGCGGGGGGGCCTCCTACAATGAGCAGTTCTTC. Translation: CASSEAGTSGGASYNEQFF.

The chain has TRBV20-1 and TRBJ1-2; the D is unclear. Germline V gene data show CDR1 as DFQATT and CDR2 as SNEGSKA (reference sequence). This CDR3 contains 13 residues. V was trimmed by 3 bases and J by 0 bases, leaving 8 bases between them. CDR3 region: CSASGGTNYGYTF. The CDR3 coding sequence is TGCAGTGCTAGTGGCGGTACTAACTATGGCTACACCTTC.

The chain carries TRBV10-3 and TRBJ2-5; D is perhaps TRBD1 (6 bases). The germline gives CDR1 ENHRY, CDR2 SYGVKD. V lost 3 bases, J lost 1 base, and 9 bases lay in between. The CDR3 spans 14 residues. The CDR3 sequence is CAISDLQGQETQYF. The DNA for the CDR3 is TGTGCCATCAGTGACCTACAGGGCCAAGAGACCCAGTACTTC.